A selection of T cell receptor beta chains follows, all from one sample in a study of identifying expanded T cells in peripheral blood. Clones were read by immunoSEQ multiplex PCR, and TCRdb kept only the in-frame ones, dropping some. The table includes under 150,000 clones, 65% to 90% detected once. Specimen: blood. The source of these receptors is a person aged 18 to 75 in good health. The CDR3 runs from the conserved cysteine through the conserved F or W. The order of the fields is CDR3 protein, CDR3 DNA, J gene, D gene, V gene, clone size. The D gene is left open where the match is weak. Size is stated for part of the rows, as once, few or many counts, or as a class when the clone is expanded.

CDR3aa: CASSLSTGLSLYEQYF; CDR3nt: TGTGCCAGCAGTCTTAGCACGGGACTCAGCCTCTACGAGCAGTACTTC; j_gene: TRBJ2-7; d_gene: -; v_gene: TRBV5-4; abundance: -
CDR3aa: CASSPGSYTDTQYF; CDR3nt: TGTGCCAGCAGTCCCGGGTCGTACACAGATACGCAGTATTTT; j_gene: TRBJ2-3; d_gene: -; v_gene: TRBV11-2; abundance: once
CDR3aa: CASSLGGAAYEQYF; CDR3nt: TGTGCCAGCAGCCTAGGGGGAGCGGCATACGAGCAGTACTTC; j_gene: TRBJ2-7; d_gene: -; v_gene: TRBV4-2; abundance: -
CDR3aa: CASSVQVSYWGYTF; CDR3nt: TGTGCCAGTAGTGTCCAAGTGTCCTATTGGGGCTACACCTTC; j_gene: TRBJ1-2; d_gene: -; v_gene: TRBV19; abundance: -
CDR3aa: CASSPVLASDTQYF; CDR3nt: TGTGCCAGCTCACCTGTTCTGGCATCAGATACGCAGTATTTT; j_gene: TRBJ2-3; d_gene: -; v_gene: TRBV18; abundance: -
CDR3aa: CAISESPIRGMDTEAFF; CDR3nt: TGTGCCATCAGTGAGTCACCCATTCGGGGTATGGACACTGAAGCTTTCTTT; j_gene: TRBJ1-1; d_gene: -; v_gene: TRBV10-3; abundance: -
CDR3aa: CASKAGVGNTIYF; CDR3nt: TGTGCCAGCAAAGCAGGGGTGGGAAACACCATATATTTT; j_gene: TRBJ1-3; d_gene: -; v_gene: TRBV6-6; abundance: -
CDR3aa: CASSLGAGLNYGYTF; CDR3nt: TGTGCCAGCAGCTTAGGGGCCGGATTAAACTATGGCTACACCTTC; j_gene: TRBJ1-2; d_gene: -; v_gene: TRBV7-2; abundance: -
CDR3aa: CASSIRDRLTYEQYF; CDR3nt: TGTGCCAGTAGTATCCGGGACAGGCTGACCTACGAGCAGTACTTC; j_gene: TRBJ2-7; d_gene: TRBD1; v_gene: TRBV19; abundance: -
CDR3aa: CASNRQGPNTGELFF; CDR3nt: TGTGCCAGCAACCGTCAGGGGCCGAACACCGGGGAGCTGTTTTTT; j_gene: TRBJ2-2; d_gene: -; v_gene: TRBV2; abundance: -
CDR3aa: CASSARRIGLYEQYF; CDR3nt: TGTGCCAGCAGCGCAAGACGGATCGGGCTTTACGAGCAGTACTTC; j_gene: TRBJ2-7; d_gene: -; v_gene: TRBV6-9; abundance: -
CDR3aa: CASSFGRAGELFF; CDR3nt: TGTGCCAGCAGTTTCGGGAGGGCCGGGGAGCTGTTTTTT; j_gene: TRBJ2-2; d_gene: TRBD2; v_gene: TRBV28; abundance: few
CDR3aa: CASSFSRGEKLFF; CDR3nt: TGTGCCAGCAGCTTTTCCCGGGGGGAAAAACTGTTTTTT; j_gene: TRBJ1-4; d_gene: -; v_gene: TRBV5-6; abundance: -
CDR3aa: CASSIVSQPQHF; CDR3nt: TGTGCCAGTAGTATCGTAAGTCAGCCCCAGCATTTT; j_gene: TRBJ1-5; d_gene: -; v_gene: TRBV19; abundance: few
CDR3aa: CSVLQGPSEAFF; CDR3nt: TGCAGCGTTTTACAGGGTCCTTCTGAAGCTTTCTTT; j_gene: TRBJ1-1; d_gene: -; v_gene: TRBV29-1; abundance: -
CDR3aa: CASSDYTGRNGYTF; CDR3nt: TGCGCCAGCAGCGACTACACGGGACGGAATGGCTACACCTTC; j_gene: TRBJ1-2; d_gene: -; v_gene: TRBV5-1; abundance: -
CDR3aa: CASSYSGGNQPQHF; CDR3nt: TGTGCCAGCAGTTACTCAGGGGGCAATCAGCCCCAGCATTTT; j_gene: TRBJ1-5; d_gene: -; v_gene: TRBV6-5; abundance: -
CDR3aa: CASSQGWTGGSGELFF; CDR3nt: TGCGCCAGCAGCCAGGGGTGGACAGGGGGCTCCGGGGAGCTGTTTTTT; j_gene: TRBJ2-2; d_gene: TRBD1; v_gene: TRBV4-1; abundance: -
CDR3aa: CASSQAGGGAETQYF; CDR3nt: TGTGCCAGCAGCCAAGCGGGCGGGGGGGCCGAGACCCAGTACTTC; j_gene: TRBJ2-5; d_gene: TRBD2; v_gene: TRBV4-2; abundance: few
CDR3aa: CASSSTGTSDSKYF; CDR3nt: TGTGCCAGCAGCTCAACCGGGACTAGCGATTCAAAGTACTTC; j_gene: TRBJ2-5; d_gene: TRBD2; v_gene: TRBV7-3; abundance: -
CDR3aa: CASSLTDRGAKNIQYF; CDR3nt: TGTGCCAGCAGCCTAACTGACAGGGGGGCCAAAAACATTCAGTACTTC; j_gene: TRBJ2-4; d_gene: TRBD1; v_gene: TRBV7-9; abundance: -
CDR3aa: CASSPATGLAYEQYF; CDR3nt: TGTGCCAGCAGCCCTGCAACCGGACTAGCCTACGAGCAGTACTTC; j_gene: TRBJ2-7; d_gene: TRBD2; v_gene: TRBV4-2; abundance: -
CDR3aa: CASSPISGTSGRGLNEQFF; CDR3nt: TGTGCCAGCAGCCCTATCTCTGGCACGAGCGGGAGGGGCCTCAATGAGCAGTTCTTC; j_gene: TRBJ2-1; d_gene: TRBD2; v_gene: TRBV14; abundance: -
CDR3aa: CASSDSSWGGSPLHF; CDR3nt: TGTGCCAGCAGTGACTCCTCATGGGGGGGATCACCCCTCCACTTT; j_gene: TRBJ1-6; d_gene: -; v_gene: TRBV6-4; abundance: -
CDR3aa: CASSRQERNNSPLHF; CDR3nt: TGTGCCAGCAGCCGACAGGAAAGGAATAATTCACCCCTCCACTTT; j_gene: TRBJ1-6; d_gene: -; v_gene: TRBV6-5; abundance: few
CDR3aa: CASSAGTGGKRETQYF; CDR3nt: TGTGCCAGCAGTGCTGGGACAGGGGGAAAGAGGGAGACCCAGTACTTC; j_gene: TRBJ2-5; d_gene: TRBD1; v_gene: TRBV2; abundance: once
CDR3aa: CASSREGDTQYF; CDR3nt: TGTGCCAGCAGCCGGGAGGGGGATACGCAGTATTTT; j_gene: TRBJ2-3; d_gene: TRBD2; v_gene: TRBV4-2; abundance: -
CDR3aa: CASGSQQNTGELFF; CDR3nt: TGTGCTAGTGGTTCCCAGCAAAACACCGGGGAGCTGTTTTTT; j_gene: TRBJ2-2; d_gene: -; v_gene: TRBV12-5; abundance: -
CDR3aa: CASSVGTDTQYF; CDR3nt: TGTGCCAGCAGCGTAGGCACAGATACGCAGTATTTT; j_gene: TRBJ2-3; d_gene: -; v_gene: TRBV9; abundance: -
CDR3aa: CASSAAGKYEQYF; CDR3nt: TGTGCCAGTAGTGCGGCAGGAAAATACGAGCAGTACTTC; j_gene: TRBJ2-7; d_gene: -; v_gene: TRBV19; abundance: -
CDR3aa: CASSTTFSRAPNTEAFF; CDR3nt: TGCGCCAGCAGCACGACATTCTCGAGGGCCCCGAACACTGAAGCTTTCTTT; j_gene: TRBJ1-1; d_gene: -; v_gene: TRBV5-1; abundance: -
CDR3aa: CASSYSSELGNSPLHF; CDR3nt: TGTGCCAGCAGTTACTCGTCGGAGTTAGGAAATTCACCCCTCCACTTT; j_gene: TRBJ1-6; d_gene: -; v_gene: TRBV6-5; abundance: -
CDR3aa: CASSFGQGNGYTF; CDR3nt: TGTGCCAGCAGTTTCGGGCAGGGCAATGGCTACACCTTC; j_gene: TRBJ1-2; d_gene: -; v_gene: TRBV28; abundance: -
CDR3aa: CASSSRDREGTNEQFF; CDR3nt: TGTGCCAGCAGCTCGAGGGACAGGGAAGGAACCAATGAGCAGTTCTTC; j_gene: TRBJ2-1; d_gene: TRBD1; v_gene: TRBV7-9; abundance: -
CDR3aa: CASSLEQFNEKLFF; CDR3nt: TGCGCCAGCAGCTTGGAACAGTTTAATGAAAAACTGTTTTTT; j_gene: TRBJ1-4; d_gene: -; v_gene: TRBV5-1; abundance: -